The 15 T cell receptor beta chains given below trace back to one sample, sequenced in a study of cytomegalovirus exposure and HLA in healthy donors. Amplification used 60 Vbeta primers and 13 Jbeta primers. Measured with immunoSEQ multiplex PCR; TCRdb has only the in-frame clones, and not every one. The sample comprises approximately 190,000 clones, around 83% of which are singletons, and roughly 1.7% rests with the top ten. The sample was PBMCs. The source is a man aged 40-50 years in good health and CMV-seropositive.

There are a few counts of this clone. This rearrangement joins TRBV19 to TRBJ1-1; no firm D call. CDR1 LNHDA and CDR2 SQIVND come from the germline V gene (reference sequence). The V end lost 3 bases, the J end lost 1 base, and 6 bases lay between the germline ends. The CDR3 loop spans 13 amino acids. CDR3 nucleotide sequence: TGTGCCAGTAGTATGACTTCGAACACTGAAGCTTTCTTT. This gives the protein CASSMTSNTEAFF.

The gene calls are TRBV30 and TRBJ1-1, with 10 bases identical to TRBD1. CDR3 length: 14 residues. The V gene's germline CDR1 is GTSNPN and CDR2 SVGIG (reference sequence). With 4 bases clipped from V and 8 bases from J, the junction kept 10 bases outside the gene matches. CDR3 coding DNA: TGTGCCTGGAATGGTGGGACAGGGGATTGGGAAGCTTTCTTT. It yields the protein CAWNGGTGDWEAFF. Looking up the rest from reference TRBV30 and TRBJ1-1 gives the full variable domain: SQTIHQWPATLVQPVGSPLSLECTVEGTSNPNLYWYRQAAGRGLQLLFYSVGIGQISSEVPQNLSASRPQDRQFILSSKKLLLSDSGFYLCAWNGGTGDWEAFFGQGTRLTVV.

The genes are TRBV28 and TRBJ1-5; D possibly corresponds to TRBD1 (5 bases). Germline V CDR1 and CDR2: MDHEN, SYDVKM. Trimming left V 5 bases short and J 3 bases short, with 11 bases between. The CDR3 length is 14 residues. The CDR3 sequence is CASSLRQLNQPQHF. The CDR3 bases are TGTGCCAGCAGTCTCCGACAGCTCAATCAGCCCCAGCATTTT.

V gene TRBV28 combines with J gene TRBJ1-5; D might be TRBD1 (5 bases). The CDR3 is 13 residues long. The V gene lost 8 bases and the J gene lost 5 bases, with 13 bases spanning the gap. The germline V gene has CDR1 MDHEN and CDR2 SYDVKM. CDR3 DNA: TGTGCCAGCTGGCCAGGGAGGGATCAGCCCCAGCATTTT. Translating it yields CASWPGRDQPQHF.

The chain couples TRBV11-2 to TRBJ2-3, with D maybe TRBD1 (5 bases). V shed 3 bases and J shed 4 bases, with 11 bases lying between them. The CDR3 sequence is 14 residues long. Germline-derived CDR1 and CDR2 are SGHAT and FQNNGV. The CDR3 bases are TGTGCCAGCAGCTTCGGCAGGGTCGCAGATACGCAGTATTTT. Translating gives CASSFGRVADTQYF.

The V and J genes are TRBV6-6 and TRBJ2-3; D perhaps matches TRBD1 (6 bases). This CDR3 is 12 amino acids long. V dropped 8 bases and J dropped 6 bases, with 12 bases sitting between them. The germline V gene has CDR1 MNHNY and CDR2 SVGAGI (reference sequence). This CDR3 is CASLDSVDTQYF. The CDR3 nucleotides read TGTGCCAGCCTGGACAGCGTGGATACGCAGTATTTT.

The genes are TRBV5-5 and TRBJ1-1, with D perhaps TRBD1 (5 bases). The CDR3 consists of 13 residues. Looked up from germline, CDR1 is SGHKS and CDR2 is YYEKEE (reference sequence). The V gene lost 0 bases and the J gene lost 8 bases, with 11 bases spanning the gap. CDR3 sequence (DNA): TGTGCCAGCAGCTTGGGGGACTCCCGAGAAGCTTTCTTT. It is translated as CASSLGDSREAFF. Supplemented by reference TRBV5-5 and TRBJ1-1, the full variable domain reads DAGVTQSPTHLIKTRGQQVTLRCSPISGHKSVSWYQQVLGQGPQFIFQYYEKEERGRGNFPDRFSARQFPNYSSELNVNALLLGDSALYLCASSLGDSREAFFGQGTRLTVV.

J is TRBJ2-1 and V is TRBV6-5; a weak D match, TRBD2 (6 bases). The CDR3 is 16 residues long. Germline V gives CDR1 MNHEY, CDR2 SVGAGI. V was cut by 0 bases and J by 5 bases, with 14 bases left in between. CDR3 protein: CASSYSGGRGNNEQFF. CDR3 sequence (DNA): TGTGCCAGCAGTTACTCCGGGGGTCGAGGGAACAATGAGCAGTTCTTC.

V is TRBV30 and J is TRBJ1-6, with D possibly matching TRBD1 (6 bases). CDR1 is GTSNPN, CDR2 SVGIG, per germline (reference sequence). CDR3 size: 14 residues. V lost 4 bases, J lost 7 bases, and 14 bases lay in between. The CDR3 DNA reads as TGTGCCTGGACCGTCGACAGGAGGAATTCACCCCTCCACTTT. Amino acids: CAWTVDRRNSPLHF.

The V call is TRBV30, the J call TRBJ1-1; D unclear. CDR1 is GTSNPN, CDR2 SVGIG, per germline (reference sequence). V was clipped by 4 bases and J by 2 bases, with 5 bases between them. CDR3 length: 11 residues. CDR3: CAWIPNTEAFF. CDR3 sequence (DNA): TGTGCCTGGATCCCAAACACTGAAGCTTTCTTT.

The CDR3 DNA reads TGTGCCAGCAGCCAAGATATCCAAGCGGGAGGACCCACCGGGGAGCTGTTTTTT. Translating gives CASSQDIQAGGPTGELFF. V gene TRBV4-2 combines with J gene TRBJ2-2; 9 bases map to TRBD2. After removal of 0 bases from V and 4 bases from J, the junction contained 9 bases not matched to a gene. The CDR3 is 18 residues long. Germline CDR1 and CDR2: LGHNA and YNFKEQ.

The chain has TRBV6-1 and TRBJ1-5, with D possibly being TRBD1 (5 bases). Trimming left V 6 bases short and J 4 bases short, with 10 bases between. The V gene's germline CDR1 is MNHNS and CDR2 SASEGT. This CDR3 contains 13 residues. CDR3 DNA: TGTGCCAGCAGATCCCGGGGGAATCAGCCCCAGCATTTT. Its protein is CASRSRGNQPQHF.

The J gene is TRBJ2-5, the V gene TRBV29-1, with 9 positions matching TRBD2. This CDR3 spans 18 amino acids. The V gene's germline CDR1 is SQVTM and CDR2 ANQGSEA. After removal of 5 bases from V and 4 bases from J, the junction contained 20 bases not matched to a gene. The CDR3 sequence is CSVQRGMLSGSGAETQYF. The CDR3 coding sequence is TGCAGCGTTCAAAGAGGGATGCTTAGCGGGAGCGGCGCAGAGACCCAGTACTTC.

J is TRBJ1-2 and V is TRBV6-1; TRBD1 matches at 7 bases. Germline assignment: CDR1 MNHNS and CDR2 SASEGT. With V trimmed by 7 bases and J by 5 bases, 7 bases remained unmatched. The CDR3 consists of 13 residues. DNA of the CDR3: TGTGCCAGCACCAAAGACAGGGAGTATGGCTACACCTTC. Translated, it gives CASTKDREYGYTF.

The CDR3 sequence: CASSSGGRASYNEQFF. CDR3 bases: TGTGCCAGCAGCTCCGGCGGGAGGGCCTCCTACAATGAGCAGTTCTTC. The chain couples TRBV5-8 to TRBJ2-1, with 9 bases identical to TRBD2. With V trimmed by 3 bases and J by 0 bases, 4 bases remained unmatched. This CDR3 is built from 16 residues. Germline-derived CDR1 and CDR2 are SGHTS and YDEGEE.